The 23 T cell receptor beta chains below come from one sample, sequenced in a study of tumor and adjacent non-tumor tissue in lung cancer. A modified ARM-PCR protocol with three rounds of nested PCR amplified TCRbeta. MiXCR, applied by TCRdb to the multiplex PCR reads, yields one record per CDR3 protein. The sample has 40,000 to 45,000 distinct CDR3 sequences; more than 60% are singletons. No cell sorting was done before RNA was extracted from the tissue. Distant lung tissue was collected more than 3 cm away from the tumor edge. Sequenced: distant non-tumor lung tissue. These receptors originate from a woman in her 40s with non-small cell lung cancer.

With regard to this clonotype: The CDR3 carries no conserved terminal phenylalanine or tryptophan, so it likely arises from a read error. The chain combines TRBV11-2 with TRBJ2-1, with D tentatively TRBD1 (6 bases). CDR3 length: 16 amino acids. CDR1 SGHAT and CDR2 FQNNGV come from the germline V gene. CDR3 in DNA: TGTGCTAGCAGCTTAGAGGGGACAAGGGGTTACAATGAGCAGTTCCTC. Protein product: CASSLEGTRGYNEQFL.

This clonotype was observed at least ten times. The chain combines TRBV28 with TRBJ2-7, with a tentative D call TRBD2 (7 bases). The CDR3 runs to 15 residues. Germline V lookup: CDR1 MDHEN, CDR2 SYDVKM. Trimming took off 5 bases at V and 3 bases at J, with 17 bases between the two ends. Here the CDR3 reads CASSPVGGAIYEQYF. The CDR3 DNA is TGTGCCAGCAGTCCCGTGGGGGGGGCCATCTACGAGCAGTACTTC.

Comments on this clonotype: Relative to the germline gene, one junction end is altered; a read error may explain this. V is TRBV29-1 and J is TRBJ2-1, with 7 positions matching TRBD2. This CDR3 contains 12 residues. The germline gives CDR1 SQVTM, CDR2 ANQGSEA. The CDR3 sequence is CSARLAGGEQIF. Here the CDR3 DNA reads TGCAGCGCTAGATTAGCGGGTGGTGAGCAGATCTTC.

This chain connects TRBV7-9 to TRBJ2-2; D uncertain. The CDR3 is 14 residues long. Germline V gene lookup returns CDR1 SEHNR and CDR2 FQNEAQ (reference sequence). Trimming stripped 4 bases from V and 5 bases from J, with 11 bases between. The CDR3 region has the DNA TGTGCCAGCAGCTCCATTCGTCAGACCGGGGAGCTGTTTTTT. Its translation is CASSSIRQTGELFF.

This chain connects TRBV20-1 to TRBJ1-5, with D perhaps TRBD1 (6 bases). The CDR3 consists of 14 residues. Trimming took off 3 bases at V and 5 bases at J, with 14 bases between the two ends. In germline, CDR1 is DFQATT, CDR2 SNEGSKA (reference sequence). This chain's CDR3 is CSASGTSRYQPQHF. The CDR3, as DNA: TGCAGTGCTAGTGGGACATCGCGATATCAGCCCCAGCATTTT.

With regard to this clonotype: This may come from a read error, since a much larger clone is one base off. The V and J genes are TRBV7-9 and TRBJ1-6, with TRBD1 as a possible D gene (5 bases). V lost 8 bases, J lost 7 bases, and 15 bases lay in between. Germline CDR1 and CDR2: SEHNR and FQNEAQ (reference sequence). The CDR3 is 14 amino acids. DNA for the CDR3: TGTGCCAGCGGGTCAGACAGCGGAAATTCACCCCTCCACTTT. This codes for CASGSDSGNSPLHF.

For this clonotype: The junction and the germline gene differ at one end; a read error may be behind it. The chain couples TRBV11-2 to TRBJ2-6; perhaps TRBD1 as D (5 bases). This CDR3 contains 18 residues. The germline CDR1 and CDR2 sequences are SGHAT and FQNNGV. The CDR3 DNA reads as TGTGCCAGCAGCTTAGGGGGCCTGTCAGCAATTGGGGCCAACGTCCTGACGTTC. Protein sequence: CASSLGGLSAIGANVLTF.

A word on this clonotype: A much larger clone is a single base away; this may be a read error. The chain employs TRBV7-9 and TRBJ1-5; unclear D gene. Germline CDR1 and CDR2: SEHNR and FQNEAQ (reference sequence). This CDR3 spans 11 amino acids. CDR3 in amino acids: CTSSLSGPQHF. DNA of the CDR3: TGTACCAGCAGCTTAAGTGGGCCCCAGCATTTT.

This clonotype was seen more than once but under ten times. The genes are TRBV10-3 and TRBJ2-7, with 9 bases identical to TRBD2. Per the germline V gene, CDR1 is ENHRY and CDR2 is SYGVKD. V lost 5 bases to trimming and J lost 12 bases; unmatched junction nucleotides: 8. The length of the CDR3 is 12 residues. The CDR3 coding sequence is TGTGCCATCAGTCCTACTAGCGGGTCTTTGTACTTC. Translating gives CAISPTSGSLYF.

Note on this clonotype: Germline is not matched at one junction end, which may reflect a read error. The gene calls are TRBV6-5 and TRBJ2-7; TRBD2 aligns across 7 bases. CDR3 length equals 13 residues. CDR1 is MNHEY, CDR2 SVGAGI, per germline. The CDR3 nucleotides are TGTACCAGCAGGCTAGCGGAGACATACGAGCAGTACTTC. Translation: CTSRLAETYEQYF.

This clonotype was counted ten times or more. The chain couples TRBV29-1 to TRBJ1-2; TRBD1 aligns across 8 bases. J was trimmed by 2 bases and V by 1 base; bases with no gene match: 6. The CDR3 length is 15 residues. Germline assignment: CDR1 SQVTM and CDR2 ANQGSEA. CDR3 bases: TGCAGCGTTGAAGGGGGCCGGGACAGGAACTATGGCTACACCTTC. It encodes CSVEGGRDRNYGYTF.

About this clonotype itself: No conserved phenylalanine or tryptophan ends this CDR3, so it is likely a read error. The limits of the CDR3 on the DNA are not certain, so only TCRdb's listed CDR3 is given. The CDR3 loop reads CASSDPGLAANNKQSL. The V and J genes are TRBV11-3 and TRBJ2-1; the listed D gene, TRBD2, was not tested against the DNA. The CDR3 is 16 residues long, ends included. Looked up from germline, CDR1 is SGHNT and CDR2 is YENEEA.

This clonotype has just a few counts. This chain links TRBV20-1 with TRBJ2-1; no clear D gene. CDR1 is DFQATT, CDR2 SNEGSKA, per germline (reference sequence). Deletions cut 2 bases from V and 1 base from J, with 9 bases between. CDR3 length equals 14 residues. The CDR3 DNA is TGCAGTGCTAGACACGACCGGTCCTACAATGAGCAGTTCTTC. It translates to CSARHDRSYNEQFF.

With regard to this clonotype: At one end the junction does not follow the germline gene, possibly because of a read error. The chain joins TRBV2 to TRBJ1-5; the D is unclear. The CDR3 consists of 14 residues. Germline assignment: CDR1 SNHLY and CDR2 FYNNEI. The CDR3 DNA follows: TGTGCCAGCAGTCGTTTGAATAGCAATCAGTCCCAGCATTTT. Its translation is CASSRLNSNQSQHF. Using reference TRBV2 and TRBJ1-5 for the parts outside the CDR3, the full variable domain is EPEVTQTPSHQVTQMGQEVILRCVPISNHLYFYWYRQILGQKVEFLVSFYNNEISEKSEIFDDQFSVERPDGSNFTLKIRSTKLEDSAMYFCASSRLNSNQSQHFGDGTRLSIL.

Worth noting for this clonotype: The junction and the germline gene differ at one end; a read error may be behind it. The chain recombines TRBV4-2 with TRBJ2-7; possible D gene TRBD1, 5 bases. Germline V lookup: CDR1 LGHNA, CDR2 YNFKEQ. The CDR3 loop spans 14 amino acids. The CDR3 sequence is CASSQGARQPDAYF. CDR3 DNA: TGTGCCAGTAGCCAAGGGGCGAGACAGCCAGACGCCTATTTC.

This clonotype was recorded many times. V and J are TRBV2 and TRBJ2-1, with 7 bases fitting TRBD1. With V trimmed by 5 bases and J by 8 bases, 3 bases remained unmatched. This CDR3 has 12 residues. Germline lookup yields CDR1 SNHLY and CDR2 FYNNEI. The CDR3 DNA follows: TGTGCCAGCAGTACAGGGGAAGATGAGCAGTTCTTC. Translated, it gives CASSTGEDEQFF.

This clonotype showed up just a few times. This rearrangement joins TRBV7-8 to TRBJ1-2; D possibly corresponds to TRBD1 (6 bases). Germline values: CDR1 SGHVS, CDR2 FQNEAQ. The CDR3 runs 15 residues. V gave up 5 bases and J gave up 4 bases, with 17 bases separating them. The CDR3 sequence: CASSTHREIFYGYTF. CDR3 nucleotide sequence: TGTGCCAGCAGCACACACAGGGAAATATTCTATGGCTACACCTTC.

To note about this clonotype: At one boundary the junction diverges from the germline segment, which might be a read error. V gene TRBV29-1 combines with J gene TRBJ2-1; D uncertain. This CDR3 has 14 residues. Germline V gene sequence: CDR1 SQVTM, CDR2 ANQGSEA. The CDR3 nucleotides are TGCAGCGTTGAAGACACTCGGAGCTACAATGTGCAGTTCTTC. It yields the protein CSVEDTRSYNVQFF.

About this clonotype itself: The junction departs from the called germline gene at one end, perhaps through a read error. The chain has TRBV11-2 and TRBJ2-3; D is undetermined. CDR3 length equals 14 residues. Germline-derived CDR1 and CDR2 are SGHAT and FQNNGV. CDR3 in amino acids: CASSPLSTVDTQYF. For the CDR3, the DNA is TGTGCTAGCAGCCCTCTAAGCACGGTAGATACGCAGTATTTT.

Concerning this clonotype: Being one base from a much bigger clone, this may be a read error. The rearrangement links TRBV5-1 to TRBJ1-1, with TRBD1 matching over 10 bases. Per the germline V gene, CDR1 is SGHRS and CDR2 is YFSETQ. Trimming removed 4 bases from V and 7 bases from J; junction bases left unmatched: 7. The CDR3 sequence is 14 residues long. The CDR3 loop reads CASSPGQGKVEAFF. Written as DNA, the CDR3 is TGCGCCAGCAGCCCGGGACAGGGGAAGGTTGAAGCTTTCTTT.

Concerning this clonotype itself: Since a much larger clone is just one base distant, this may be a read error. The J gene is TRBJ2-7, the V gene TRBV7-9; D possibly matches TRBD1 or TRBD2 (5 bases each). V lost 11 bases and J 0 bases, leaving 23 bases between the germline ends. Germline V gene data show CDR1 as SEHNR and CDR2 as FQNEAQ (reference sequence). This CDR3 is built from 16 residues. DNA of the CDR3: TGTGCCGGTGTGAGCGATATAGCCGGGACCTCCTACGAGCAGTACTTC. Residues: CAGVSDIAGTSYEQYF.

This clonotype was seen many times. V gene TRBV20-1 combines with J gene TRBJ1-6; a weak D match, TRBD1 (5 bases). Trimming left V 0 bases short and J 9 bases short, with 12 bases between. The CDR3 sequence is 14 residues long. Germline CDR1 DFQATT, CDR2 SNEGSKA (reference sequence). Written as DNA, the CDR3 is TGCAGTGCTAGAGATGGAGGGGTGGCTTCACCCCTCCACTTT. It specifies CSARDGGVASPLHF.

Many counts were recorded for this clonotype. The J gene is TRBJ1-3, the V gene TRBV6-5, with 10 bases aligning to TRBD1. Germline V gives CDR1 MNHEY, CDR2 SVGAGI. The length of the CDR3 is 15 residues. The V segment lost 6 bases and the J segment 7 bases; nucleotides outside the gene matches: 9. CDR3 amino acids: CASSSDRGRRNTIYF. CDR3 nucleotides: TGTGCCAGCAGCAGCGACAGGGGGCGGCGGAACACCATATATTTT.